The rows below give T cell receptor beta chains drawn from one sample of a study of shared clonotypes between healthy human individuals. TCRdb's copy holds only in-frame clones and misses some; the assay was immunoSEQ multiplex PCR. The table has roughly 2,300,000 clones, around 92% seen once. The sequenced material came from naive CD4+ T cells from PBMCs. These receptors all come from a man between 18 and 35 years old in good health. Some clones in this sample may be carry-over from other donors' samples. CDR3s include the opening cysteine and the closing phenylalanine or tryptophan. The D gene is left open where the match is weak. Rows may omit the clone size; those that give it use once, few, many or a size class.

d_call: -
v_call: TRBV5-4
clone_size: -
j_call: TRBJ2-3
cdr3_nt: TGTGCCAGCAGCTTGGCCGCGGCAGAACGAGATACGCAGTATTTT
cdr3_aa: CASSLAAAERDTQYF

d_call: -
v_call: TRBV28
clone_size: -
j_call: TRBJ2-7
cdr3_nt: TGTGCCAGCAAGGTACAGGGCGTATACGAGCAGTACTTC
cdr3_aa: CASKVQGVYEQYF

d_call: -
v_call: TRBV4-1
clone_size: -
j_call: TRBJ2-3
cdr3_nt: TGCGCCAGCAGCCAGGAAGGAGCGGTTAGCACAGATACGCAGTATTTT
cdr3_aa: CASSQEGAVSTDTQYF

d_call: -
v_call: TRBV28
clone_size: -
j_call: TRBJ1-4
cdr3_nt: TGTGCCAGCAGTTTAGTGGGGGCCACTAATGAAAAACTGTTTTTT
cdr3_aa: CASSLVGATNEKLFF

d_call: -
v_call: TRBV28
clone_size: -
j_call: TRBJ1-2
cdr3_nt: TGTGCCAGCAGTTTCGCGGGAAATGGCTACACCTTC
cdr3_aa: CASSFAGNGYTF

d_call: TRBD2
v_call: TRBV27
clone_size: -
j_call: TRBJ2-7
cdr3_nt: TGTGCCAGCAGTTTATTTGGCGGGAGGTCCTACGAGCAGTACTTC
cdr3_aa: CASSLFGGRSYEQYF

d_call: TRBD2
v_call: TRBV5-4
clone_size: -
j_call: TRBJ2-7
cdr3_nt: TGTGCCAGCAGCTTAGGACTAGCGGGAGGGACTCCCTACGAGCAGTACTTC
cdr3_aa: CASSLGLAGGTPYEQYF

d_call: -
v_call: TRBV21-1
clone_size: -
j_call: TRBJ1-4
cdr3_nt: TGTGCCAGCAGCAAAGCGCTTCAGGAGTCAACTAATGAAAAACTGTTTTTT
cdr3_aa: CASSKALQESTNEKLFF

d_call: TRBD1
v_call: TRBV6-5
clone_size: -
j_call: TRBJ2-4
cdr3_nt: TGTGCCAGCAGGGAGCGGGACAGGGGAAACATTCAGTACTTC
cdr3_aa: CASRERDRGNIQYF

d_call: -
v_call: TRBV5-4
clone_size: few
j_call: TRBJ1-1
cdr3_nt: TGTGCCAGCAGCTTGGCGGGGACTTCCACTGAAGCTTTCTTT
cdr3_aa: CASSLAGTSTEAFF

d_call: -
v_call: TRBV7-6
clone_size: once
j_call: TRBJ1-4
cdr3_nt: TGTGCCAGCAGCTTAAATTTGGTAGAAAAACTGTTTTTT
cdr3_aa: CASSLNLVEKLFF

d_call: TRBD1
v_call: TRBV29-1
clone_size: -
j_call: TRBJ2-7
cdr3_nt: TGCAGCGTGGGGGACAGGGACGAGCAGTACTTC
cdr3_aa: CSVGDRDEQYF

d_call: -
v_call: TRBV9
clone_size: -
j_call: TRBJ1-1
cdr3_nt: TGTGCCAGCAGCACCAACTTGGGCCCCAGCGGAGCTTTCTTT
cdr3_aa: CASSTNLGPSGAFF

d_call: -
v_call: TRBV18
clone_size: -
j_call: TRBJ1-5
cdr3_nt: TGTGCCAGCTCACTTAGACAGGAGAATAGCAATCAGCCCCAGCATTTT
cdr3_aa: CASSLRQENSNQPQHF

d_call: TRBD1
v_call: TRBV2
clone_size: once
j_call: TRBJ1-5
cdr3_nt: TGTGCCAGCAGTGGCTCCCGGGACAGGGAGAGGTGGTCGGGTCAGCCCCAGCATTTT
cdr3_aa: CASSGSRDRERWSGQPQHF

d_call: TRBD1
v_call: TRBV11-3
clone_size: few
j_call: TRBJ1-3
cdr3_nt: TGTGCCAGCAGCCCTGGGACAGGCTCTGGAAACACCATATATTTT
cdr3_aa: CASSPGTGSGNTIYF

d_call: TRBD2
v_call: TRBV30
clone_size: -
j_call: TRBJ2-5
cdr3_nt: TGTGCCTGGAGATTAACTAGCGGGAGTGTAGGGGAGCAGTACTTC
cdr3_aa: CAWRLTSGSVGEQYF

d_call: TRBD1
v_call: TRBV19
clone_size: -
j_call: TRBJ1-5
cdr3_nt: TGTGCCAGTAGTCAAATGGGGCTCAGGGGGAGCCAGCCCCAGCATTTT
cdr3_aa: CASSQMGLRGSQPQHF

d_call: -
v_call: TRBV19
clone_size: -
j_call: TRBJ2-5
cdr3_nt: TGTGCCAGTAGTCAAGGGGAGACCCAGTACTTC
cdr3_aa: CASSQGETQYF

d_call: -
v_call: TRBV20-1
clone_size: -
j_call: TRBJ1-1
cdr3_nt: TGCAGCCCAGAGGGGCATGAAGCTTTCTTT
cdr3_aa: CSPEGHEAFF

d_call: TRBD2
v_call: TRBV25-1
clone_size: -
j_call: TRBJ2-1
cdr3_nt: TGTGCCAGCAGTGAAGGGGAGGGCCCTTTTAGGGAGCAGTTCTTC
cdr3_aa: CASSEGEGPFREQFF

d_call: TRBD2
v_call: TRBV18
clone_size: -
j_call: TRBJ2-5
cdr3_nt: TGTGCCAGCTCCCAAGGACTAGCTCCAGAGACCCAGTACTTC
cdr3_aa: CASSQGLAPETQYF

d_call: -
v_call: TRBV18
clone_size: -
j_call: TRBJ1-5
cdr3_nt: TGTGCCAGCTCACCACAGGGAGCTCTCCCGAATCAGCCCCAGCATTTT
cdr3_aa: CASSPQGALPNQPQHF

d_call: TRBD2
v_call: TRBV5-6
clone_size: -
j_call: TRBJ2-3
cdr3_nt: TGTGCCAGCAGCTTGGCCATCTCCAGCGGGAGGGGGAGAGATACGCAGTATTTT
cdr3_aa: CASSLAISSGRGRDTQYF

d_call: -
v_call: TRBV18
clone_size: -
j_call: TRBJ2-7
cdr3_nt: TGTGCCAGCTCACCCGTCGGCTCCTACGAGCAGTACTTC
cdr3_aa: CASSPVGSYEQYF

d_call: -
v_call: TRBV5-6
clone_size: -
j_call: TRBJ2-5
cdr3_nt: TGTGCCAGCAGCTTTTTTGTAGGGGGTGCGGAGACCCAGTACTTC
cdr3_aa: CASSFFVGGAETQYF

d_call: TRBD2
v_call: TRBV7-9
clone_size: -
j_call: TRBJ2-1
cdr3_nt: TGTGCCAGCAGCTTAGCGCCGACTAGCGCCCACAATGAGCAGTTCTTC
cdr3_aa: CASSLAPTSAHNEQFF

d_call: TRBD2
v_call: TRBV5-1
clone_size: -
j_call: TRBJ2-1
cdr3_nt: TGCGCCAGCAGCACGGGGAGCATTCCGGGCGGGGGGCAGTTCTTC
cdr3_aa: CASSTGSIPGGGQFF